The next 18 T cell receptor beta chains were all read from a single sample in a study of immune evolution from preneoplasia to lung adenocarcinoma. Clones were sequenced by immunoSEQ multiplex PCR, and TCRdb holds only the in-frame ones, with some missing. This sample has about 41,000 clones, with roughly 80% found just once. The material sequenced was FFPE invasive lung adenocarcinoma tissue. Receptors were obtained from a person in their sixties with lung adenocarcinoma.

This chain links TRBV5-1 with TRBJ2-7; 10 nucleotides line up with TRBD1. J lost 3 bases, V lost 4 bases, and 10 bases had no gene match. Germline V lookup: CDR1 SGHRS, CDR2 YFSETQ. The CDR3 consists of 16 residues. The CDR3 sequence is CASSRQGAGLSYEQYF. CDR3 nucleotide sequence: TGCGCCAGCAGCCGACAGGGGGCTGGATTAAGCTACGAGCAGTACTTC.

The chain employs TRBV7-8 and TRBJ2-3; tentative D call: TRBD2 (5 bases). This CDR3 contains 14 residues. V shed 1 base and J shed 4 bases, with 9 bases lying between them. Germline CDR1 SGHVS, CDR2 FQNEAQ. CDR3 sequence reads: CASSLVALSDTQYF. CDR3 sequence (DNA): TGTGCCAGCAGCTTAGTAGCGTTATCAGATACGCAGTATTTT. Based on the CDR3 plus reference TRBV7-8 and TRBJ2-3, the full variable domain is GAGVSQSPRYKVAKRGQDVALRCDPISGHVSLFWYQQALGQGPEFLTYFQNEAQLDKSGLPSDRFFAERPEGSVSTLKIQRTQQEDSAVYLCASSLVALSDTQYFGPGTRLTVL.

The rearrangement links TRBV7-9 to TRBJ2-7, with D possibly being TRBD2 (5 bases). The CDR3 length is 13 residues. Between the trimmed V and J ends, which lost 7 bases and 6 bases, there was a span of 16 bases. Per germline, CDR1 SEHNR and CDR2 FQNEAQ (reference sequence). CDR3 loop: CASTSRRFGEQYF. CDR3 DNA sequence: TGTGCCAGCACCTCACGGAGGTTCGGCGAGCAGTACTTC.

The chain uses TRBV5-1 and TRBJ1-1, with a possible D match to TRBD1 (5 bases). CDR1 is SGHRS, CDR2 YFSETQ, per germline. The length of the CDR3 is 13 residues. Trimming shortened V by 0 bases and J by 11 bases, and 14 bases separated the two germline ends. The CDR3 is CASSLAGQRGAFF. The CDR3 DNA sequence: TGCGCCAGCAGCTTGGCCGGCCAACGGGGGGCTTTCTTT.

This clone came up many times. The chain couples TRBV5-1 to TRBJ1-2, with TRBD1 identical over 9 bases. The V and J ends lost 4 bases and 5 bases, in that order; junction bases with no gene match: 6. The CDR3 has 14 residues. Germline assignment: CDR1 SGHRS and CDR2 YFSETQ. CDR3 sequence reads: CASSRDRDRYGYTF. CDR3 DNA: TGCGCCAGCAGCCGGGACAGGGATCGGTATGGCTACACCTTC.

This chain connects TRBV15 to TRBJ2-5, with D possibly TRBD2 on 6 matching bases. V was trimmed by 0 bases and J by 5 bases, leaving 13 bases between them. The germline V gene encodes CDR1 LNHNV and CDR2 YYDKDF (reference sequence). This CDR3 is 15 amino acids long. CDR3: CATSRDQGRGETQYF. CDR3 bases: TGTGCCACCAGCAGAGATCAGGGCCGGGGGGAGACCCAGTACTTC. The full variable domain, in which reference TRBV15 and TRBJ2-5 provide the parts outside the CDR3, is DAMVIQNPRYQVTQFGKPVTLSCSQTLNHNVMYWYQQKSSQAPKLLFHYYDKDFNNEADTPDNFQSRRPNTSFCFLDIRSPGLGDTAMYLCATSRDQGRGETQYFGPGTRLLVL.

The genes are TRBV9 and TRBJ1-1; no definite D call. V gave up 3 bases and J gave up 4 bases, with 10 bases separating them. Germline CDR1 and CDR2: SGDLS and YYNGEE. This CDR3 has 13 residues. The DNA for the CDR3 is TGTGCCAGCAGCGCCAGCTTGCGCACTGAAGCTTTCTTT. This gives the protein CASSASLRTEAFF. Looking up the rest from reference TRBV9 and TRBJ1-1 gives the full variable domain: DSGVTQTPKHLITATGQRVTLRCSPRSGDLSVYWYQQSLDQGLQFLIQYYNGEERAKGNILERFSAQQFPDLHSELNLSSLELGDSALYFCASSASLRTEAFFGQGTRLTVV.

The CDR3 protein is CASSPGPGELFF. The CDR3, as DNA: TGTGCCAGCTCTCCGGGCCCCGGGGAGCTGTTTTTT. This chain connects TRBV18 to TRBJ2-2, with D hard to call. From germline, CDR1 is KGHSH and CDR2 LQKENI. This CDR3 has 12 residues. Trimming removed 6 bases from V and 6 bases from J, with 8 bases in between.

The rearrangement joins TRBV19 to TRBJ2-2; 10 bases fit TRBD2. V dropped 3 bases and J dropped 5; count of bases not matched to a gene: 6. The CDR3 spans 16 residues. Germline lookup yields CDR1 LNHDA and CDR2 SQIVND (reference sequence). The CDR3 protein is CASSIPAGGFTGELFF. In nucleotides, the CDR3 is TGTGCCAGTAGTATCCCAGCGGGAGGGTTTACCGGGGAGCTGTTTTTT.

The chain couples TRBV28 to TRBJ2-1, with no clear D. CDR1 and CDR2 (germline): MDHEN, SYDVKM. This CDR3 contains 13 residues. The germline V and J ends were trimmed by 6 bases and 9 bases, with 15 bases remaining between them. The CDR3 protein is CASSGSADGEQFF. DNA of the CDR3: TGTGCCAGCAGCGGTTCGGCGGACGGTGAGCAGTTCTTC. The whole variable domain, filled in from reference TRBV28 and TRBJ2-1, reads DVKVTQSSRYLVKRTGEKVFLECVQDMDHENMFWYRQDPGLGLRLIYFSYDVKMKEKGDIPEGYSVSREKKERFSLILESASTNQTSMYLCASSGSADGEQFFGPGTRLTVL.

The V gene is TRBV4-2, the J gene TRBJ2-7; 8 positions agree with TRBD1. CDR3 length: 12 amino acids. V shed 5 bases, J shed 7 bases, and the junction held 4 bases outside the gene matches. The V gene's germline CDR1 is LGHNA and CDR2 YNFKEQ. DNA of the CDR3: TGTGCCAGCAGCTCGGACAGGGAAGAGCAGTACTTC. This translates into CASSSDREEQYF.

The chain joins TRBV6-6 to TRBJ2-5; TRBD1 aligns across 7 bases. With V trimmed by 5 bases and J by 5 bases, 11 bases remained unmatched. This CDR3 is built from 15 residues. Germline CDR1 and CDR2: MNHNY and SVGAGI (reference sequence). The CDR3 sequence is CASSAWTGQGETQYF. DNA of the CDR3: TGTGCCAGCAGTGCCTGGACAGGCCAGGGGGAGACCCAGTACTTC.

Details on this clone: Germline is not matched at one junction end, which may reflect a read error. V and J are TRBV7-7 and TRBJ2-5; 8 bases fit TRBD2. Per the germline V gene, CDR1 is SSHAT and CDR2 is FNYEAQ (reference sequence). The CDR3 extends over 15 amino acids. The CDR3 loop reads CASSAGLADRETQYF. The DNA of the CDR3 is TGTGCTAGCAGCGCTGGACTAGCCGACAGAGAGACCCAGTACTTC.

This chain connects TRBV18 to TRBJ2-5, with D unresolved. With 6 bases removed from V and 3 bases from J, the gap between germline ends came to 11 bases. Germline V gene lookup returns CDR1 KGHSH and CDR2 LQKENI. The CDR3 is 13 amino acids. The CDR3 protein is CASSDTMKETQYF. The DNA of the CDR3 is TGTGCCAGCTCCGATACTATGAAAGAGACCCAGTACTTC.

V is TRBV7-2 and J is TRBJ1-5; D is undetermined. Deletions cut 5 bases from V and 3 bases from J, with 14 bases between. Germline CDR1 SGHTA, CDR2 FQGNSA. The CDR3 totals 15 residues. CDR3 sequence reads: CASSPWTENNQPQHF. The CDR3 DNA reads TGTGCCAGCAGCCCCTGGACCGAAAACAATCAGCCCCAGCATTTT.

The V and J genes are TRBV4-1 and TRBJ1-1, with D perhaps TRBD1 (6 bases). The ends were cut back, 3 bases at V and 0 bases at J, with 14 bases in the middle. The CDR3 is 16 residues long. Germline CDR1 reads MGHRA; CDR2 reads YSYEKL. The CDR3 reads CASSHLTQGLNTEAFF. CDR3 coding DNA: TGCGCCAGCAGCCATCTTACCCAGGGGTTGAACACTGAAGCTTTCTTT.

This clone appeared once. The CDR3 sequence is CSNEHRGEAQPQHF. The CDR3 bases are TGCAGCAACGAACACAGGGGGGAAGCACAGCCCCAGCATTTT. The chain has TRBV29-1 and TRBJ1-5, with 8 bases identical to TRBD1. This CDR3 region has 14 residues. J was trimmed by 7 bases and V by 8 bases; bases with no gene match: 13. From germline, CDR1 is SQVTM and CDR2 ANQGSEA.

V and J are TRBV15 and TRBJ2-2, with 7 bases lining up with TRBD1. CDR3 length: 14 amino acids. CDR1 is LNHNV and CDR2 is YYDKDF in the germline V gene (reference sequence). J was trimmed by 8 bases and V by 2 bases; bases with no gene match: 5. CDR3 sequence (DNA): TGTGCCACCAGCAGACAAGGGGGCAGGGGGGAGCTGTTTTTT. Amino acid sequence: CATSRQGGRGELFF. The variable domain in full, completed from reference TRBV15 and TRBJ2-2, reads DAMVIQNPRYQVTQFGKPVTLSCSQTLNHNVMYWYQQKSSQAPKLLFHYYDKDFNNEADTPDNFQSRRPNTSFCFLDIRSPGLGDTAMYLCATSRQGGRGELFFGEGSRLTVL.